This T cell receptor beta chain was found in a study of T cell changes during pregnancy in multiple sclerosis. Germline CDR1 LGHNA, CDR2 YSLEER. This CDR3 contains 17 residues. Trimming pared 0 bases from V and 1 base from J, leaving 15 bases between. The table came from immunoSEQ multiplex PCR; TCRdb's copy has only in-frame clones and leaves some out. Altogether almost 40,000 clones are present, around 91% being singletons, with the ten largest covering around 0.7%. The receptor was derived from a female donor in good health, enrolled as a control in a pregnancy study. The sample consisted of CD4+ T cells from peripheral blood mononuclear cells, taken in the second trimester of pregnancy. The J gene is TRBJ1-1, the V gene TRBV4-3; weak D call: TRBD1 (5 bases). The CDR3 here is CASSQDIQGQGNTEAFF. The CDR3 DNA is TGCGCCAGCAGCCAAGATATCCAGGGTCAGGGGAACACTGAAGCTTTCTTT.